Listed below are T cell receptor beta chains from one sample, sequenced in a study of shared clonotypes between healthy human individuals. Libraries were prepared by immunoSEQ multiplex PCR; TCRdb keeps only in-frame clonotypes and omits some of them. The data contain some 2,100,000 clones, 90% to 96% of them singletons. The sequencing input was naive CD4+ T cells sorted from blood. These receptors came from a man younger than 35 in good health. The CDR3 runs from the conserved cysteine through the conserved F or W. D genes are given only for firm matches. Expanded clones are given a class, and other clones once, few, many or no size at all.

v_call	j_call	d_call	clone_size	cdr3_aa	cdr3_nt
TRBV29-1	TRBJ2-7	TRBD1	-	CSVGPTGGIYEQYF	TGCAGCGTTGGGCCGACAGGGGGGATATACGAGCAGTACTTC
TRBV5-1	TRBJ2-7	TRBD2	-	CASSFIAGSSYEQYF	TGCGCCAGCAGCTTCATAGCGGGGAGCTCCTACGAGCAGTACTTC
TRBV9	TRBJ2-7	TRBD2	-	CASSPMGAGGPEQYF	TGTGCCAGCAGCCCCATGGGAGCGGGGGGGCCGGAGCAGTACTTC
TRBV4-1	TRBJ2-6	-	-	CASSQPTGLVDSGANVLTF	TGCGCCAGCAGCCAACCCACAGGCTTGGTCGACTCTGGGGCCAACGTCCTGACTTTC
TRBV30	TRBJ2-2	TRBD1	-	CAWIRSGGNTGELFF	TGTGCCTGGATCCGGTCAGGGGGGAACACCGGGGAGCTGTTTTTT
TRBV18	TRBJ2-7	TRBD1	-	CASSPVTGAYEQYF	TGTGCCAGCTCACCCGTGACAGGGGCCTACGAGCAGTACTTC
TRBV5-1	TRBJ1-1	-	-	CASALDSTEAFF	TGCGCCAGCGCTCTGGACAGCACTGAAGCTTTCTTT
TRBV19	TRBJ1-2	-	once	CASSIGDYGYTF	TGTGCCAGTAGTATAGGCGACTATGGCTACACCTTC
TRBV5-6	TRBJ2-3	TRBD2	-	CASSRSGGATDTQYF	TGTGCCAGCAGCCGTAGCGGGGGGGCCACAGATACGCAGTATTTT
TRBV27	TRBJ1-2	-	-	CASSLRQRGGNYGYTF	TGTGCCAGCAGTTTAAGACAAAGGGGAGGAAACTATGGCTACACCTTC